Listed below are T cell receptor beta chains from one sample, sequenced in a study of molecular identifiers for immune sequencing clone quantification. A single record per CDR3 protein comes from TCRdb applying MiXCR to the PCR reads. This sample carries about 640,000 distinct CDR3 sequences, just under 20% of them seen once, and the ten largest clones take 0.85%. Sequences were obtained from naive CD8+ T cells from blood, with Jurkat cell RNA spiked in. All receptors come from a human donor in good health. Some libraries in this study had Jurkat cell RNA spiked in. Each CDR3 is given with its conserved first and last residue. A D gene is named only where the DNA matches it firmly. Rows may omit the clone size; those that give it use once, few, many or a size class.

cdr3_aa: CASSEFLQGDYNEQSF
cdr3_nt: TGTGCCAGCAGTGAATTTTTACAGGGGGACTACAATGAGCAGTCCTTC
clone_size: .
v_call: TRBV25-1
d_call: .
j_call: TRBJ2-1

cdr3_aa: CAWSVGASPSTDTQYF
cdr3_nt: TGTGCCTGGAGTGTGGGAGCGAGTCCTAGCACAGATACGCAGTATTTT
clone_size: many
v_call: TRBV30
d_call: .
j_call: TRBJ2-3

cdr3_aa: CATSQGTGANVLTF
cdr3_nt: TGTGCCACGAGTCAGGGAACTGGGGCCAACGTCCTGACTTTC
clone_size: many
v_call: TRBV25-1
d_call: .
j_call: TRBJ2-6

cdr3_aa: CASTFSDRNTEAFF
cdr3_nt: TGTGCCAGCACCTTTTCCGACAGGAACACTGAAGCTTTCTTT
clone_size: .
v_call: TRBV9
d_call: .
j_call: TRBJ1-1

cdr3_aa: CAGSLDREETQYF
cdr3_nt: TGTGCCGGCAGCTTAGACAGGGAAGAGACCCAGTACTTC
clone_size: .
v_call: TRBV7-9
d_call: TRBD1
j_call: TRBJ2-5

cdr3_aa: CASRSEMNTEAFF
cdr3_nt: TGTGCCAGCAGGTCAGAGATGAACACTGAAGCTTTCTTT
clone_size: many
v_call: TRBV7-3
d_call: .
j_call: TRBJ1-1

cdr3_aa: CASSQDLIGGSGNTIYF
cdr3_nt: TGCGCCAGCAGCCAAGATCTTATAGGGGGCTCTGGAAACACCATATATTTT
clone_size: few
v_call: TRBV4-3
d_call: .
j_call: TRBJ1-3

cdr3_aa: CASSVGLPSTGRRTEAFF
cdr3_nt: TGTGCCAGCAGCGTAGGCTTACCCTCGACCGGTCGGCGCACTGAAGCTTTCTTT
clone_size: many
v_call: TRBV9
d_call: .
j_call: TRBJ1-1

cdr3_aa: CASSLAGLAASYEQYF
cdr3_nt: TGTGCCAGCAGCTTGGCCGGACTAGCGGCCTCCTACGAGCAGTACTTC
clone_size: many
v_call: TRBV5-5
d_call: TRBD2
j_call: TRBJ2-7

cdr3_aa: CASSYSTAGAYEQYF
cdr3_nt: TGTGCCAGCAGTTACTCGACGGCAGGGGCCTACGAGCAGTACTTC
clone_size: few
v_call: TRBV6-5
d_call: .
j_call: TRBJ2-7

cdr3_aa: CASSSWTSGINEQFF
cdr3_nt: TGTGCCAGCAGCTCCTGGACTAGCGGGATTAATGAGCAGTTCTTC
clone_size: .
v_call: TRBV7-2
d_call: TRBD2
j_call: TRBJ2-1

cdr3_aa: CASSWTGADEKLFF
cdr3_nt: TGCGCCAGCAGCTGGACAGGGGCGGATGAAAAACTGTTTTTT
clone_size: .
v_call: TRBV5-1
d_call: TRBD1
j_call: TRBJ1-4

cdr3_aa: CASSQDQSEGFYEQYF
cdr3_nt: TGCGCCAGCAGCCAAGATCAGTCAGAGGGTTTCTACGAGCAGTACTTC
clone_size: .
v_call: TRBV4-1
d_call: .
j_call: TRBJ2-7

cdr3_aa: CASKTSGVYTGELFF
cdr3_nt: TGTGCCAGCAAAACTAGCGGGGTCTACACTGGGGAGCTGTTTTTT
clone_size: few
v_call: TRBV3-1
d_call: TRBD2
j_call: TRBJ2-2

cdr3_aa: CASSLTAFFPGMGTDTQYF
cdr3_nt: TGTGCCAGCTCACTCACCGCGTTCTTTCCGGGGATGGGCACAGATACGCAGTATTTT
clone_size: many
v_call: TRBV18
d_call: .
j_call: TRBJ2-3

cdr3_aa: CASSYRAGAKNIQYF
cdr3_nt: TGTGCCAGCAGTTACAGGGCCGGAGCCAAAAACATTCAGTACTTC
clone_size: many
v_call: TRBV6-5
d_call: .
j_call: TRBJ2-4

cdr3_aa: CASSNGQETYEQYF
cdr3_nt: TGTGCCAGTAGTAACGGACAGGAAACCTACGAGCAGTACTTC
clone_size: many
v_call: TRBV19
d_call: TRBD1
j_call: TRBJ2-7

cdr3_aa: CASSARGLAGVPDEQFF
cdr3_nt: TGTGCCAGCAGCGCCCGAGGACTAGCGGGAGTACCAGATGAGCAGTTCTTC
clone_size: many
v_call: TRBV9
d_call: TRBD2
j_call: TRBJ2-1

cdr3_aa: CASSIVAGGATDTQYF
cdr3_nt: TGTGCCAGCAGTATCGTAGCGGGGGGAGCCACAGATACGCAGTATTTT
clone_size: many
v_call: TRBV27
d_call: TRBD2
j_call: TRBJ2-3

cdr3_aa: CASSQDEGLAVYEQYF
cdr3_nt: TGTGCCAGCAGCCAAGACGAGGGACTAGCTGTGTACGAGCAGTACTTC
clone_size: .
v_call: TRBV3-1
d_call: TRBD2
j_call: TRBJ2-7

cdr3_aa: CASSLGQGGTYGYTF
cdr3_nt: TGTGCCAGCAGCTTAGGCCAGGGAGGCACCTATGGCTACACCTTC
clone_size: few
v_call: TRBV7-9
d_call: .
j_call: TRBJ1-2

cdr3_aa: CASSKDSGVTDTQYF
cdr3_nt: TGTGCCAGTAGTAAGGATAGCGGAGTCACAGATACGCAGTATTTT
clone_size: many
v_call: TRBV19
d_call: .
j_call: TRBJ2-3

cdr3_aa: CASSKSVSETQYF
cdr3_nt: TGTGCCAGCAGCAAATCGGTATCAGAGACCCAGTACTTC
clone_size: many
v_call: TRBV6-6
d_call: .
j_call: TRBJ2-5

cdr3_aa: CASSDVLTNVLTF
cdr3_nt: TGTGCCAGCAGTGACGTCTTGACCAACGTCCTGACTTTC
clone_size: many
v_call: TRBV2
d_call: .
j_call: TRBJ2-6

cdr3_aa: CASSYGRPGANVLTF
cdr3_nt: TGTGCCAGCAGTTACGGAAGGCCTGGGGCCAACGTCCTGACTTTC
clone_size: many
v_call: TRBV6-5
d_call: .
j_call: TRBJ2-6

cdr3_aa: CASSYSAGRGEAFF
cdr3_nt: TGTGCCAGCAGTTACTCGGCAGGGCGGGGTGAAGCTTTCTTT
clone_size: .
v_call: TRBV6-5
d_call: .
j_call: TRBJ1-1

cdr3_aa: CAISAGGNYEQYF
cdr3_nt: TGTGCCATCTCGGCAGGGGGTAACTACGAGCAGTACTTC
clone_size: many
v_call: TRBV10-3
d_call: TRBD1
j_call: TRBJ2-7

cdr3_aa: CASISTSGRAGELFF
cdr3_nt: TGTGCCAGCATTTCGACTAGCGGGAGGGCCGGGGAGCTGTTTTTT
clone_size: many
v_call: TRBV6-6
d_call: TRBD2
j_call: TRBJ2-2

cdr3_aa: CASSGERDFRTDTQYF
cdr3_nt: TGTGCCAGCAGCGGCGAACGGGACTTCCGCACAGATACGCAGTATTTT
clone_size: .
v_call: TRBV11-2
d_call: .
j_call: TRBJ2-3

cdr3_aa: CAISDPQVHTGELSF
cdr3_nt: TGTGCCATCAGTGACCCTCAGGTCCACACCGGGGAGCTGTCTTTT
clone_size: few
v_call: TRBV10-3
d_call: .
j_call: TRBJ2-2

cdr3_aa: CSAPGFNSGNTIYF
cdr3_nt: TGCAGTGCTCCGGGATTTAACTCTGGAAACACCATATATTTT
clone_size: few
v_call: TRBV20-1
d_call: .
j_call: TRBJ1-3

cdr3_aa: CASKLPSGGNNEQFF
cdr3_nt: TGTGCCAGCAAGCTACCCAGCGGCGGAAACAATGAGCAGTTCTTC
clone_size: .
v_call: TRBV11-2
d_call: .
j_call: TRBJ2-1

cdr3_aa: CVSKLTGGGYTF
cdr3_nt: TGTGTCAGCAAACTGACAGGAGGGGGCTACACCTTC
clone_size: .
v_call: TRBV6-1
d_call: .
j_call: TRBJ1-2

cdr3_aa: CATSRDLVQSNTEAFF
cdr3_nt: TGTGCCACCAGCAGAGATCTGGTCCAGAGCAACACTGAAGCTTTCTTT
clone_size: many
v_call: TRBV15
d_call: .
j_call: TRBJ1-1

cdr3_aa: CASSIGLAYEQSF
cdr3_nt: TGTGCCAGTAGTATCGGACTGGCTTACGAGCAGTCCTTC
clone_size: .
v_call: TRBV19
d_call: .
j_call: TRBJ2-7

cdr3_aa: CSARVSGSYEQYF
cdr3_nt: TGCAGTGCTAGAGTTTCAGGGTCCTACGAGCAGTACTTC
clone_size: few
v_call: TRBV20-1
d_call: .
j_call: TRBJ2-7

cdr3_aa: CASSFVFGELFF
cdr3_nt: TGTGCCAGCAGTTTCGTGTTCGGGGAGCTGTTTTTT
clone_size: .
v_call: TRBV12-3/TRBV12-4
d_call: .
j_call: TRBJ2-2

cdr3_aa: CASRESGGEQFF
cdr3_nt: TGCGCCAGCAGGGAAAGCGGCGGTGAGCAGTTCTTC
clone_size: many
v_call: TRBV10-2
d_call: .
j_call: TRBJ2-1

cdr3_aa: CASSMGWGITNYGYTF
cdr3_nt: TGTGCCAGCAGTATGGGATGGGGGATAACTAACTATGGCTACACCTTC
clone_size: few
v_call: TRBV27
d_call: .
j_call: TRBJ1-2

cdr3_aa: CASSPWTGRRNQPQHF
cdr3_nt: TGTGCCAGCAGCCCCTGGACAGGGCGGCGCAATCAGCCCCAGCATTTT
clone_size: .
v_call: TRBV5-6
d_call: TRBD1
j_call: TRBJ1-5

cdr3_aa: CASSLEGLAGLSNEQFF
cdr3_nt: TGTGCCAGCAGCTTGGAGGGACTAGCGGGACTGTCCAATGAGCAGTTCTTC
clone_size: many
v_call: TRBV5-4
d_call: TRBD2
j_call: TRBJ2-1

cdr3_aa: CASSPGQGSNEQYF
cdr3_nt: TGCGCCAGCAGCCCGGGACAGGGGAGTAACGAGCAGTACTTC
clone_size: many
v_call: TRBV5-1
d_call: TRBD1
j_call: TRBJ2-7

cdr3_aa: CASSQVAAGGREKLFF
cdr3_nt: TGTGCCAGCAGCCAAGTTGCGGCAGGGGGTAGGGAAAAACTGTTTTTT
clone_size: many
v_call: TRBV3-1
d_call: TRBD1
j_call: TRBJ1-4

cdr3_aa: CAWSVAYWDVSGANVLTF
cdr3_nt: TGTGCCTGGAGTGTTGCCTACTGGGACGTCTCTGGGGCCAACGTCCTGACTTTC
clone_size: many
v_call: TRBV30
d_call: .
j_call: TRBJ2-6

cdr3_aa: CASNFTGDARETQYF
cdr3_nt: TGTGCCAGCAACTTTACAGGGGATGCGCGAGAGACCCAGTACTTC
clone_size: .
v_call: TRBV5-3
d_call: TRBD1
j_call: TRBJ2-5

cdr3_aa: CASSQGYGTRKLEVNTEAFF
cdr3_nt: TGCGCCAGCAGCCAAGGATACGGGACACGCAAACTCGAGGTGAACACTGAAGCTTTCTTT
clone_size: few
v_call: TRBV4-1
d_call: .
j_call: TRBJ1-1

cdr3_aa: CASMVGPRDYPNEQFF
cdr3_nt: TGTGCCAGCATGGTGGGGCCCCGGGACTATCCAAATGAGCAGTTCTTC
clone_size: many
v_call: TRBV27
d_call: TRBD2
j_call: TRBJ2-1

cdr3_aa: CSPSYPDRGEQFF
cdr3_nt: TGCAGCCCGTCGTATCCCGACCGGGGTGAGCAGTTCTTC
clone_size: .
v_call: TRBV29-1
d_call: .
j_call: TRBJ2-1

cdr3_aa: CASSQERGPGFETQYF
cdr3_nt: TGTGCCAGCAGCCAAGAGCGGGGCCCCGGGTTTGAGACCCAGTACTTC
clone_size: many
v_call: TRBV14
d_call: .
j_call: TRBJ2-5

cdr3_aa: CASSLYAGQGLQPQHF
cdr3_nt: TGTGCCAGCAGTTTATACGCTGGACAGGGCCTCCAGCCCCAGCATTTT
clone_size: many
v_call: TRBV27
d_call: TRBD1
j_call: TRBJ1-5

cdr3_aa: CASSIVEDASTYEQYF
cdr3_nt: TGTGCCAGTAGTATAGTAGAGGACGCATCCACCTACGAGCAGTACTTC
clone_size: .
v_call: TRBV19
d_call: .
j_call: TRBJ2-7

cdr3_aa: CASSSTDRGSETDTQYF
cdr3_nt: TGTGCCAGCAGCTCTACGGACAGGGGTTCGGAAACAGATACGCAGTATTTT
clone_size: many
v_call: TRBV7-9
d_call: TRBD1
j_call: TRBJ2-3